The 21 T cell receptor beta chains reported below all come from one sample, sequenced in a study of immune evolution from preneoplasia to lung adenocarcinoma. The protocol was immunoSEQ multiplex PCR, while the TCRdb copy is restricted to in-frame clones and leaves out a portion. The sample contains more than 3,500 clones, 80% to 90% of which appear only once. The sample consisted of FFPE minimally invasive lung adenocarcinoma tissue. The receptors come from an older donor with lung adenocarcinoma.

In DNA form, the CDR3 reads TGTGCCAGCAGTCCGAGTTATAGCAATCAGCCCCAGCATTTT. Translating gives CASSPSYSNQPQHF. V gene TRBV2 combines with J gene TRBJ1-5; D remains ambiguous. Germline V gene sequence: CDR1 SNHLY, CDR2 FYNNEI. This CDR3 is built from 14 residues. The V and J ends lost 5 bases and 0 bases respectively, with 8 bases between them.

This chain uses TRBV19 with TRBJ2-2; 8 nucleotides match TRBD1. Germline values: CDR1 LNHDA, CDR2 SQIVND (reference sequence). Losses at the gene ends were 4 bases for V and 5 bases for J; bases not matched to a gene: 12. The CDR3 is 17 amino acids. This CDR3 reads CASSKGRQGWGTGELFF. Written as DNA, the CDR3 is TGTGCCAGTAGTAAAGGGAGACAGGGGTGGGGAACCGGGGAGCTGTTTTTT. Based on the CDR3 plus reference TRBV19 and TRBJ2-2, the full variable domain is DGGITQSPKYLFRKEGQNVTLSCEQNLNHDAMYWYRQDPGQGLRLIYYSQIVNDFQKGDIAEGYSVSREKKESFPLTVTSAQKNPTAFYLCASSKGRQGWGTGELFFGEGSRLTVL.

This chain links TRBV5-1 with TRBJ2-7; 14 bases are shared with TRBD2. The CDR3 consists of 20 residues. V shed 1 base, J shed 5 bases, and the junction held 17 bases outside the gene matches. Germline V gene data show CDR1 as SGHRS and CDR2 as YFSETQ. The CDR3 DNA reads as TGCGCCAGCAGCTTGTTCCCCGGGACTAGCGGGAGAGGTGATGGAGACGAGCAGTACTTC. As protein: CASSLFPGTSGRGDGDEQYF.

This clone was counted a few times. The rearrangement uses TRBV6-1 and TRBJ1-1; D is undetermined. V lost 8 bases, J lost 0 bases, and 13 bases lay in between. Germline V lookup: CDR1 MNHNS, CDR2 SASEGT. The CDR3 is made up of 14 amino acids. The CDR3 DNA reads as TGTGCCAGCGGCTTGACTATCATGAACACTGAAGCTTTCTTT. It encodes CASGLTIMNTEAFF.

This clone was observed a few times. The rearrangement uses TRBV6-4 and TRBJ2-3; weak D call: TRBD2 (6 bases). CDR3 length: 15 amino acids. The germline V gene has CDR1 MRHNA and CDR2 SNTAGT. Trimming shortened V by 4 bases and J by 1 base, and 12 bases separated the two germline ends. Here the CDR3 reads CASSARPGGTDTQYF. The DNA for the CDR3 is TGTGCCAGCAGTGCCAGGCCGGGGGGCACAGATACGCAGTATTTT.

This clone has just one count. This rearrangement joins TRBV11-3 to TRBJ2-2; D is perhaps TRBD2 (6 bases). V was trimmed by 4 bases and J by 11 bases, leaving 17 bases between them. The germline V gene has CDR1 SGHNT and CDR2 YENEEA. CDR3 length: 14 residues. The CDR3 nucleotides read TGTGCCAGCAGCTCCGAACCCCGGGACTCTGAGCTGTTTTTT. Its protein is CASSSEPRDSELFF.

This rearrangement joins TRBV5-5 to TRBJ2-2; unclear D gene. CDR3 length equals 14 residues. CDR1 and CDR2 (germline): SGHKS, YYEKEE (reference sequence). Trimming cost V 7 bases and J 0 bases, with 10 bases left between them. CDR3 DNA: TGTGCCAGCGGGTTAAACGCGAACACCGGGGAGCTGTTTTTT. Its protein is CASGLNANTGELFF. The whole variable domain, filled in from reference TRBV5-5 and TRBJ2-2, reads DAGVTQSPTHLIKTRGQQVTLRCSPISGHKSVSWYQQVLGQGPQFIFQYYEKEERGRGNFPDRFSARQFPNYSSELNVNALLLGDSALYLCASGLNANTGELFFGEGSRLTVL.

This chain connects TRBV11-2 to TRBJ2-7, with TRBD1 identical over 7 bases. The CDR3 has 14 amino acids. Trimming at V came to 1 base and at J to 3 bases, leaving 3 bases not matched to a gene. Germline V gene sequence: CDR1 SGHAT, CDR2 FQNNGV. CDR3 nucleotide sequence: TGTGCCAGCAGCTTAGGCCCAGGGGGCTACGAGCAGTACTTC. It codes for CASSLGPGGYEQYF.

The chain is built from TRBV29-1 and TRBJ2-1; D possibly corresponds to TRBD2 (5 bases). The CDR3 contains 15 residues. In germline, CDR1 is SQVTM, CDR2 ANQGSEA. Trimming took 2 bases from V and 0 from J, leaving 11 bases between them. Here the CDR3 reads CSVELSGSSYNEQFF. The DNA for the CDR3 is TGCAGCGTTGAATTAAGCGGAAGCTCCTACAATGAGCAGTTCTTC.

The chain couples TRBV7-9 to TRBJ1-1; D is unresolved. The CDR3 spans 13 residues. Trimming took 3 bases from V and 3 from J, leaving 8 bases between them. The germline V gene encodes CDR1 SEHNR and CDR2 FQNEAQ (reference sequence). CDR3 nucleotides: TGTGCCAGCAGCTTTGGAGTGCACACTGAAGCTTTCTTT. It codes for CASSFGVHTEAFF.

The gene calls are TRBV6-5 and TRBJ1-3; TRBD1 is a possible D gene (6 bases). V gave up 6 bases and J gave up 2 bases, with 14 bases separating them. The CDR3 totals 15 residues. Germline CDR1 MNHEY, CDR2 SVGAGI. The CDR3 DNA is TGTGCCAGCAGCATAACCGACAGGACTGGAAACACCATATATTTT. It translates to CASSITDRTGNTIYF.

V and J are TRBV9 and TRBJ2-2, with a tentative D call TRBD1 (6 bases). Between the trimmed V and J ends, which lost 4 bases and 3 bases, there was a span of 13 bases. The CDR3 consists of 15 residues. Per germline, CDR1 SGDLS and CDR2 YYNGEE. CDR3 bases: TGTGCCAGCAGCCCGGGACACGTGGACACCGGGGAGCTGTTTTTT. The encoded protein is CASSPGHVDTGELFF.

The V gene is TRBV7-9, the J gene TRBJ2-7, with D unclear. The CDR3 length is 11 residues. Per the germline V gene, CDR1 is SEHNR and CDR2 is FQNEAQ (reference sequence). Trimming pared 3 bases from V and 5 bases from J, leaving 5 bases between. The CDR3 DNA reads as TGTGCCAGCAGCTTCTCGGACGAGCAGTACTTC. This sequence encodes CASSFSDEQYF.

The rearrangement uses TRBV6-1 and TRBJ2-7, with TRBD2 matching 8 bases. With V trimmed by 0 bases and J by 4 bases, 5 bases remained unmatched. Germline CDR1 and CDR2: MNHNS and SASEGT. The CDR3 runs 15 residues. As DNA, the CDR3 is TGTGCCAGCAGTGAAGCTTGGCTAGCGGGTTACGAGCAGTACTTC. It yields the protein CASSEAWLAGYEQYF.

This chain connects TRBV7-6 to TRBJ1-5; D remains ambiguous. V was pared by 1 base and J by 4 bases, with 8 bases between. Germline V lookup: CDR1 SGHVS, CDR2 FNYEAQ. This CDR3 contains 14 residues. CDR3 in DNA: TGTGCCAGCAGCTTAGGCCCGGAGAATCAGCCCCAGCATTTT. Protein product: CASSLGPENQPQHF.

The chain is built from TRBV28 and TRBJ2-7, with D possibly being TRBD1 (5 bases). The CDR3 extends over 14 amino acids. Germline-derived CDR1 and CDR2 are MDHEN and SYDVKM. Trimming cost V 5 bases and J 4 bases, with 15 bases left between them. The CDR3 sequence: CASSLPKDIYEQYF. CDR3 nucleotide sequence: TGTGCCAGCAGTCTCCCCAAGGACATTTACGAGCAGTACTTC.

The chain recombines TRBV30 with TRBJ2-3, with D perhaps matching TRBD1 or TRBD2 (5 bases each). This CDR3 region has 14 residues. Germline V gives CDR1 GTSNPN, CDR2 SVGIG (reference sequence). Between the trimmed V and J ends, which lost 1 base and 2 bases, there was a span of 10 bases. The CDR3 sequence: CAWSDLGPTDTQYF. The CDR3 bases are TGTGCCTGGAGTGACTTGGGACCCACAGATACGCAGTATTTT.

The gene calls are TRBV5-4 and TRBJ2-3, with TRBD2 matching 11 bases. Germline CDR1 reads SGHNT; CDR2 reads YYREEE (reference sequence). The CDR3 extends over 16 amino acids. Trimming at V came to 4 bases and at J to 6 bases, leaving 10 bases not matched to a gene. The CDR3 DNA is TGTGCCAGCAGCACCCGGGCTAGCGGGAGGTCTGATACGCAGTATTTT. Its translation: CASSTRASGRSDTQYF.

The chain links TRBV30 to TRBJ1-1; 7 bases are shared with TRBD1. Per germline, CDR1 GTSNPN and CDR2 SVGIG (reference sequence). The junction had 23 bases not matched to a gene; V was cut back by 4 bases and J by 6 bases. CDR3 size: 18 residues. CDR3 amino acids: CAWTRRFTGSTQGAEAFF. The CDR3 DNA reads TGTGCCTGGACCCGTAGGTTCACAGGATCCACCCAGGGGGCTGAAGCTTTCTTT.

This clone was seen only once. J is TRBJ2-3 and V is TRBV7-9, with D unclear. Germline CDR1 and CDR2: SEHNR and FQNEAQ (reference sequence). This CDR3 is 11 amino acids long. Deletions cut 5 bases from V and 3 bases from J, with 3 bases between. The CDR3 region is CASSATDTQYF. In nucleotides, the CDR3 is TGTGCCAGCAGCGCTACAGATACGCAGTATTTT.

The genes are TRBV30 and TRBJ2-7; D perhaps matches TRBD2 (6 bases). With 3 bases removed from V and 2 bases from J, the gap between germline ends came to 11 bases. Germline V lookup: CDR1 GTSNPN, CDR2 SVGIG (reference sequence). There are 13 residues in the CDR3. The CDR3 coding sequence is TGTGCCTGGAGCCCCACTAGCACCTACGAGCAGTACTTC. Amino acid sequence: CAWSPTSTYEQYF.